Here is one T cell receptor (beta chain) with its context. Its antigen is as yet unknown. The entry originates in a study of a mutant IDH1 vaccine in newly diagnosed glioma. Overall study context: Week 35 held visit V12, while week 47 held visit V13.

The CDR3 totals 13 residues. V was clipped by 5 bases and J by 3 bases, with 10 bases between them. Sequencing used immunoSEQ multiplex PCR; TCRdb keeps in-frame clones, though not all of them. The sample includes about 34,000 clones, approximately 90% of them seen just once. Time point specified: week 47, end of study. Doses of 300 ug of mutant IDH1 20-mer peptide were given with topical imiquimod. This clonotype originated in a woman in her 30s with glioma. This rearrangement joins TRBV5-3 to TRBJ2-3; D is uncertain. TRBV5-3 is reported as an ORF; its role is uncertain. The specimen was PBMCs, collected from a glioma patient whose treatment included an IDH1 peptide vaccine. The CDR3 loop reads CARRGTRTDTQYF. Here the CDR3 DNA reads TGTGCCAGAAGGGGCACACGGACAGATACGCAGTATTTT.